This T cell receptor beta chain was found in a study of PD-L1 blockade in urothelial cancer. Libraries were prepared by immunoSEQ multiplex PCR; TCRdb keeps only in-frame clonotypes and omits some of them. Here the sample spans 50,000 or so clones, approximately 75% being singletons. This CDR3 has 14 residues. V was clipped by 5 bases and J by 2 bases, with 11 bases between them. Per germline, CDR1 LNHNV and CDR2 YYDKDF (reference sequence). V usage is TRBV15 and J usage is TRBJ2-3; D might be TRBD2 (6 bases). Specimen: PBMCs, collected around atezolizumab (anti-PD-L1) treatment. The clonotype was recovered from a man in his 70s with urothelial cancer. CDR3 nucleotide sequence: TGTGCCACCAGCCGCGGACTATTCACAGATACGCAGTATTTT. Encoded protein: CATSRGLFTDTQYF. Looking up the rest from reference TRBV15 and TRBJ2-3 gives the full variable domain: DAMVIQNPRYQVTQFGKPVTLSCSQTLNHNVMYWYQQKSSQAPKLLFHYYDKDFNNEADTPDNFQSRRPNTSFCFLDIRSPGLGDTAMYLCATSRGLFTDTQYFGPGTRLTVL.